The 5 T cell receptor beta chains in this list originate from one sample, sequenced in a study of T cell changes during pregnancy in multiple sclerosis. TCRdb keeps only in-frame clones here, not all; method: immunoSEQ multiplex PCR. The table has about 98,000 clones, roughly 94% seen once. The starting material was peripheral blood, obtained after pregnancy. The origin of the receptors is a female donor in good health, enrolled as a control in a pregnancy study.

This sequence joins TRBV19 and TRBJ1-2, with D possibly TRBD1 on 6 matching bases. CDR1 is LNHDA, CDR2 SQIVND, per germline (reference sequence). Trimming took off 6 bases at V and 2 bases at J, with 13 bases between the two ends. CDR3 size: 14 residues. CDR3 DNA: TGTGCCAGTAGCCCCGACAGGCTCAACTATGGCTACACCTTC. This sequence encodes CASSPDRLNYGYTF.

This rearrangement joins TRBV29-1 to TRBJ1-1; no firm D call. CDR3 length: 13 amino acids. Germline assignment: CDR1 SQVTM and CDR2 ANQGSEA. V lost 7 bases and J lost 5, with 17 bases in between. CDR3 bases: TGCAGCGCCATCCCGGCGGGTGGGACTGAAGCTTTCTTT. Translating gives CSAIPAGGTEAFF.

The chain uses TRBV6-6 and TRBJ2-2; D is possibly TRBD1 (5 bases). The CDR3 sequence is 15 residues long. CDR1 MNHNY and CDR2 SVGAGI come from the germline V gene (reference sequence). With 2 bases removed from V and 3 bases from J, the gap between germline ends came to 10 bases. CDR3 residues: CASSYRRQYTGELFF. CDR3 nucleotides: TGTGCCAGCAGTTACCGCCGACAGTACACCGGGGAGCTGTTTTTT.

The chain employs TRBV7-9 and TRBJ1-1; 7 bases align to TRBD1. CDR1 and CDR2 (germline): SEHNR, FQNEAQ (reference sequence). The trim removed 1 base at V and 6 bases at J, leaving 2 bases unmatched. The CDR3 length is 13 residues. The CDR3 nucleotides read TGTGCCAGCAGCTTAGAGGGGGCCGCTGAAGCTTTCTTT. Translation gives CASSLEGAAEAFF. Full variable domain (rest looked up from reference TRBV7-9 and TRBJ1-1): DTGVSQNPRHKITKRGQNVTFRCDPISEHNRLYWYRQTLGQGPEFLTYFQNEAQLEKSRLLSDRFSAERPKGSFSTLEIQRTEQGDSAMYLCASSLEGAAEAFFGQGTRLTVV.

V is TRBV11-2 and J is TRBJ2-7, with D unclear. The CDR3 is 17 amino acids. Germline CDR1 and CDR2: SGHAT and FQNNGV. Trimming stripped 0 bases from V and 2 bases from J, with 17 bases between. As DNA, the CDR3 is TGTGCCAGCAGCTTAGATCAGGTTGGAACGCCACCCTACGAGCAGTACTTC. Residues: CASSLDQVGTPPYEQYF.